The 22 T cell receptor beta chains below come from one sample, sequenced in a study of T cell repertoires in cytomegalovirus infection (dated by TCRdb to 2018 to 2020). The treatment or condition label here, explained by the study, means: in vitro stimulation with specific CMV peptide epitopes to enrich CMV-specific T cells. The antigens these receptors bind are not known. Sequencing was performed on an Illumina HiSeq 1500. TCRdb reprocessed the public reads (quality trimming at Q25 with fastp, clone calling with MiXCR) and kept in-frame beta chains. Identical CDR3 proteins give one entry, which carries the most common genes and DNA. This sample comprises tens of thousands of distinct CDR3 sequences, about 44% of them detected only once. The top ten constitute about 92% of the sample. The sample consisted of CD8+ T cells from cultured PBMCs, taken from culture after CMV antigen stimulation. These receptors were collected from a human donor in good health (CMV status not recorded). Some clones in this sample may be carry-over from other donors' samples.

This sequence joins TRBV11-2 and TRBJ2-1; 9 positions agree with TRBD1. J was trimmed by 3 bases and V by 2 bases; bases with no gene match: 2. Per germline, CDR1 SGHAT and CDR2 FQNNGV. This CDR3 is built from 15 residues. This chain's CDR3 is CASSLYRGLYNEQFF. The CDR3 nucleotides are TGTGCCAGCAGCTTATACAGGGGGCTCTACAATGAGCAGTTCTTC.

The DNA of the CDR3 is TGCGCCAGCAGCTTCCTTTCGACAGCCAACTATGGCTACACCTTC. It specifies CASSFLSTANYGYTF. The chain links TRBV5-1 to TRBJ1-2, with D possibly TRBD1 on 5 matching bases. This CDR3 comprises 15 residues. Germline V gives CDR1 SGHRS, CDR2 YFSETQ. Trimming took 2 bases from V and 2 from J, leaving 13 bases between them.

The chain couples TRBV29-1 to TRBJ1-2; TRBD1 matches at 10 bases. CDR3 length equals 13 residues. Germline V gene data show CDR1 as SQVTM and CDR2 as ANQGSEA. J gave up 6 bases and V 5 bases, and 6 bases lay outside the gene matches. This chain's CDR3 is CSVRTGGADGYTF. The CDR3, as DNA: TGCAGCGTTCGGACAGGGGGTGCAGATGGCTACACCTTC.

The chain has TRBV5-1 and TRBJ1-1; 12 bases align to TRBD1. There are 18 residues in the CDR3. V lost 0 bases, J lost 2 bases, and 8 bases stayed unmatched. Germline V gives CDR1 SGHRS, CDR2 YFSETQ. The DNA for the CDR3 is TGCGCCAGCAGCTTGGGAGTCGGCGGGACAGGGGGCAACACTGAAGCTTTCTTT. It yields the protein CASSLGVGGTGGNTEAFF.

The chain is built from TRBV12-3 or TRBV12-4 and TRBJ2-5; 9 bases line up with TRBD1. With 4 bases clipped from V and 3 bases from J, the junction kept 0 bases outside the gene matches. The CDR3 spans 13 residues. CDR3 sequence (DNA): TGTGCCAGCAGTTGGACAGGGGAAGAGACCCAGTACTTC. The encoded protein is CASSWTGEETQYF.

This clonotype appeared a few times. The chain couples TRBV7-8 to TRBJ2-7; TRBD1 agrees at 9 bases. The germline V gene encodes CDR1 SGHVS and CDR2 FQNEAQ. The ends lost 5 bases at V and 4 bases at J; junction bases unmatched: 3. This CDR3 has 13 amino acids. The CDR3 nucleotides read TGTGCCAGCAGCCCCGGGACAGGGTACGAGCAGTACTTC. Translation gives CASSPGTGYEQYF.

V gene TRBV6-6 combines with J gene TRBJ2-7; 7 nucleotides match TRBD2. Germline values: CDR1 MNHNY, CDR2 SVGAGI (reference sequence). The CDR3 totals 12 residues. J gave up 3 bases and V 8 bases, and 4 bases lay outside the gene matches. The CDR3 protein is CASRGESYEQYF. The CDR3, as DNA: TGTGCCAGCCGGGGGGAAAGCTACGAGCAGTACTTC.

V usage is TRBV7-6 and J usage is TRBJ2-7; D gene uncertain. Trimming removed 5 bases at V and 3 bases at J, with 11 bases between. This CDR3 is built from 13 residues. Per the germline V gene, CDR1 is SGHVS and CDR2 is FNYEAQ. CDR3 coding DNA: TGTGCCAGCAGCAGAGCGAAACACTACGAGCAGTACTTC. Translated, it gives CASSRAKHYEQYF.

The table lists this clonotype with a few counts. This chain joins TRBV6-1 and TRBJ2-3; D not resolved. Germline V gene sequence: CDR1 MNHNS, CDR2 SASEGT. V lost 10 bases to trimming and J lost 4 bases, with 18 bases between them. The CDR3 runs to 14 residues. DNA for the CDR3: TGTGCCACCCTTAAGTGGTCTCAGGCAGATACGCAGTATTTT. Translated, it gives CATLKWSQADTQYF.

The chain combines TRBV4-2 with TRBJ2-3, with D maybe TRBD2 (6 bases). The CDR3 totals 22 residues. V lost 0 bases, J lost 2 bases, and 30 bases lay in between. From germline, CDR1 is LGHNA and CDR2 YNFKEQ. The CDR3 DNA sequence: TGTGCCAGCAGCCAAGAGAGTGCGGGGTACACCCTGGAAGAGGCCCCCACAGATACGCAGTATTTT. This translates into CASSQESAGYTLEEAPTDTQYF.

V usage is TRBV7-7 and J usage is TRBJ2-7, with TRBD1 identical over 9 bases. CDR1 and CDR2 (germline): SSHAT, FNYEAQ (reference sequence). CDR3 length: 16 amino acids. The junction had 13 bases not matched to a gene; V was cut back by 4 bases and J by 6 bases. The CDR3 DNA sequence: TGTGCCAGCAGCTCCCTGAGGACAGGGGCCCGGGGCGAGCAGTACTTC. Translation gives CASSSLRTGARGEQYF.

This chain links TRBV6-1 with TRBJ1-4; D gene uncertain. The V end was cut by 0 bases, the J end by 14 bases, with 22 bases between. CDR1 and CDR2 (germline): MNHNS, SASEGT. The CDR3 covers 16 residues. The CDR3 protein is CASSEAGPIWKTKLFF. DNA for the CDR3: TGTGCCAGCAGTGAAGCGGGCCCTATCTGGAAAACTAAGCTGTTTTTT.

This clonotype was counted between two and nine times. For the CDR3, the DNA is TGTGCCAGCAGCTTATCGGGACTAGCGGGGGGGTCCTACAATGAGCAGTTCTTC. Encoded protein: CASSLSGLAGGSYNEQFF. The V call is TRBV7-3, the J call TRBJ2-1, with 16 positions matching TRBD2. V was pared by 2 bases and J by 1 base, with 2 bases of the junction left unmatched. The germline V gene has CDR1 SGHTA and CDR2 FQGTGA. The CDR3 is 18 amino acids.

This clonotype was recorded only once. The chain links TRBV7-4 to TRBJ2-1; tentative D call: TRBD1 (6 bases). The CDR3 spans 14 residues. Trimming pared 5 bases from V and 8 bases from J, leaving 16 bases between. Germline CDR1 is SGHVT and CDR2 is SQSDAQ. CDR3 in amino acids: CASSVETRGYEQFF. The CDR3 DNA follows: TGTGCCAGCAGCGTCGAGACCAGGGGATATGAGCAGTTCTTC.

This clonotype has a single count. The chain uses TRBV6-2 or TRBV6-3 and TRBJ1-1; D is perhaps TRBD1 (5 bases). The germline V and J ends were trimmed by 8 bases and 5 bases, with 12 bases remaining between them. The germline V gene has CDR1 MNHEY and CDR2 SVGEGT. The length of the CDR3 is 12 residues. The CDR3, as DNA: TGTGCCAGCTTGGGTGGGGGAACTGAAGCTTTCTTT. It translates to CASLGGGTEAFF.

The V call is TRBV6-5, the J call TRBJ2-3; D gene uncertain. CDR3 length: 13 residues. The germline V and J ends were trimmed by 6 bases and 3 bases, with 10 bases remaining between them. Germline V CDR1 and CDR2: MNHEY, SVGAGI. CDR3 in amino acids: CASSPMGTDTQYF. The CDR3 bases are TGTGCCAGCAGCCCCATGGGGACAGATACGCAGTATTTT.

The CDR3 loop reads CSVRGRINEKLFF. The CDR3 region has the DNA TGCAGCGTTAGGGGCCGGATCAATGAAAAACTGTTTTTT. The rearrangement joins TRBV29-1 to TRBJ1-4; D may be TRBD1 (5 bases). Germline V gives CDR1 SQVTM, CDR2 ANQGSEA. This CDR3 contains 13 residues. Trimming cost V 5 bases and J 5 bases, with 12 bases left between them.

The rearrangement joins TRBV7-9 to TRBJ2-5, with 7 bases matching TRBD1. The CDR3 has 15 amino acids. The ends lost 2 bases at V and 4 bases at J; junction bases unmatched: 7. Germline-derived CDR1 and CDR2 are SEHNR and FQNEAQ (reference sequence). The DNA of the CDR3 is TGTGCCAGCAGCTTACCTTTGGCAGGGGGAGAGACCCAGTACTTC. Its translation: CASSLPLAGGETQYF.

This sequence joins TRBV19 and TRBJ2-1; 10 bases are shared with TRBD1. After removal of 4 bases from V and 5 bases from J, the junction contained 5 bases not matched to a gene. CDR3 size: 15 residues. Germline V gene sequence: CDR1 LNHDA, CDR2 SQIVND (reference sequence). CDR3 sequence reads: CASSNPGQGDNEQFF. Here the CDR3 DNA reads TGTGCCAGTAGTAATCCCGGACAGGGGGACAATGAGCAGTTCTTC. Variable domain in full (rest from reference TRBV19 and TRBJ2-1): DGGITQSPKYLFRKEGQNVTLSCEQNLNHDAMYWYRQDPGQGLRLIYYSQIVNDFQKGDIAEGYSVSREKKESFPLTVTSAQKNPTAFYLCASSNPGQGDNEQFFGPGTRLTVL.

This sequence joins TRBV12-3 or TRBV12-4 and TRBJ2-4; D possibly corresponds to TRBD2 (5 bases). With 5 bases removed from V and 0 bases from J, the gap between germline ends came to 8 bases. The CDR3 has 14 residues. The CDR3: CASSQGLAKNIQYF. In DNA, the CDR3 is TGTGCCAGCAGTCAAGGACTAGCCAAAAACATTCAGTACTTC.

The gene calls are TRBV6-5 and TRBJ2-1, with 7 positions matching TRBD2. Germline values: CDR1 MNHEY, CDR2 SVGAGI. Trimming removed 4 bases from V and 3 bases from J; junction bases left unmatched: 9. The CDR3 runs to 16 residues. As DNA, the CDR3 is TGTGCCAGCAGTTTAGGAACTAGCGCCTTCTACAATGAGCAGTTCTTC. It translates to CASSLGTSAFYNEQFF.

This clonotype was recorded a few times. The chain is built from TRBV7-3 and TRBJ2-3; perhaps TRBD1 as D (5 bases). This CDR3 comprises 14 residues. In germline, CDR1 is SGHTA, CDR2 FQGTGA. V lost 4 bases and J lost 2, with 10 bases in between. CDR3 loop: CASSSGMDTDTQYF. The CDR3 nucleotides read TGTGCCAGCAGCTCAGGGATGGACACAGATACGCAGTATTTT.